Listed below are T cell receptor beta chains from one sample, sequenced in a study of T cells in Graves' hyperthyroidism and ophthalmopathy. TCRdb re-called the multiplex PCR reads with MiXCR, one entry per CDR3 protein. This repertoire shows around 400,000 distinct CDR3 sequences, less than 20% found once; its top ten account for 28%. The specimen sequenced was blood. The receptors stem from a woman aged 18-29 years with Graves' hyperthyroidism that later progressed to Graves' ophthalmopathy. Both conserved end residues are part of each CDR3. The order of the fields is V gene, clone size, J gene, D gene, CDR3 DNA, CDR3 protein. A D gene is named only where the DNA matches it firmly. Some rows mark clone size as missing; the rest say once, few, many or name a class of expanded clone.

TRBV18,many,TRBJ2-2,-,TGTGCCAGCTCACCACCAGGGGCGAACGGGGAGCTGTTTTTT,CASSPPGANGELFF
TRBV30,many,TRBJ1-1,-,TGTGCCTGGAGTCTACCGGGATCGTGGGCTTTCTTT,CAWSLPGSWAFF
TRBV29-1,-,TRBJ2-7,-,TGCAGCGTTAGACAGGAGAGCTACGAGCAGTACTTC,CSVRQESYEQYF
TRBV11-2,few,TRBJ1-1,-,TGTGCCGGCAGCTTAGGGGGGCTCACTGAAGCTTTCTTT,CAGSLGGLTEAFF
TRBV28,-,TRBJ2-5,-,TGTGCCAGCAGCTCACCCCATAGGTGGGGACAAGAGACCCAGTACTTC,CASSSPHRWGQETQYF
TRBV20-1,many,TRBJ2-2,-,TGCAGTGCTGAGGGTGACTCGTTACTGTACACCGGGGAGCTGTTTTTT,CSAEGDSLLYTGELFF
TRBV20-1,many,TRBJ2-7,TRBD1,TGCAGTGCTGTCACAGGGGTAGGCGAGCAGTACTTC,CSAVTGVGEQYF
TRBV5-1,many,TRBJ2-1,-,TGCGCCAGCAGCTTGGTTGCAGGCTCCTACAATGAGCAGTTCTTC,CASSLVAGSYNEQFF
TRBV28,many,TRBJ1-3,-,TGTGCCAGCAGTTCGACAGCCTCTGGAAACACCATATATTTT,CASSSTASGNTIYF
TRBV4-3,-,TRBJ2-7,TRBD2,TGCGCCAGCAGCCAAGGGGTGGCTAGCGGTCAGAGCTCCTACGAGCAGTACTTC,CASSQGVASGQSSYEQYF
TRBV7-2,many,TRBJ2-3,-,TGTGCCAGCAGCGAGCCCGGAAATTATGCGACAGATACGCAGTATTTT,CASSEPGNYATDTQYF
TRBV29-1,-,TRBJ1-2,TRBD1,TGCAGCGTTCCCGGGACAGCTTCTAACTATGGCTACACCTTC,CSVPGTASNYGYTF
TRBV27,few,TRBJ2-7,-,TGTGCCAGCAGGGGACCGGGCAGGGGCCCCTACGAGCAGTACTTC,CASRGPGRGPYEQYF
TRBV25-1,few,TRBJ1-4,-,TGTGCCAGCAGTGGTGAAGGGACCGAAGGAAAACTGTTTTTT,CASSGEGTEGKLFF
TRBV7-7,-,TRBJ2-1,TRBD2,TGTGCTAGCAGCCCATTCGCGGGAGGGCCTCCAAATGAGCAGTTCTTC,CASSPFAGGPPNEQFF
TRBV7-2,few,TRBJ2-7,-,TGTGCCAGCAGCTTAGACTCCGGGAGTCGGAACGAGCAGTACTTC,CASSLDSGSRNEQYF
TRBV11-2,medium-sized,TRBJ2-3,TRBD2,TGTGCCAGCAGCCTAGCTTGGGCTAGCGGTAGCACAGATACGCAGTATTTT,CASSLAWASGSTDTQYF
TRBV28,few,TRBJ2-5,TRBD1,TGTGCCAGCGGGGACAGGGGCCATGCGATACGCCAAGAGACCCAGTACTTC,CASGDRGHAIRQETQYF
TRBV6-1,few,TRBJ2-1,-,TGTGCCAGCAGCTCCCTTCTTGGGGCCTACAATGAGCAGTTCTTC,CASSSLLGAYNEQFF
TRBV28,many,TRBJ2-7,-,TGTGCCAGCAGTTTGAGAAAGGTTGACAATCCGAGGGAGCAGTACTTC,CASSLRKVDNPREQYF
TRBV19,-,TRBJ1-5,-,TGTGCCAGTAGCGGGGCGAACAGGATCAATCAGCCCCAGCATTTT,CASSGANRINQPQHF
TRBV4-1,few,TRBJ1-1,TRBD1,TGCGCCAGCAGCCAGGAACAGGGGAGCACTGAAGCTTTCTTT,CASSQEQGSTEAFF
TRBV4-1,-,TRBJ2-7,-,TGCGCCAGCCGAAGCAAACTCGGAGGTACCTCCTACGAGCAGTACTTC,CASRSKLGGTSYEQYF
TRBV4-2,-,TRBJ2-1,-,TGTGCCAGCAGCCAGGACCGACAGATGGTAAGGGGTTACAATGAGCAGTTCTTC,CASSQDRQMVRGYNEQFF
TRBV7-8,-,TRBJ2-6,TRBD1,TGTGCCATCAAGGGACAGGGGCTTTCTGGGGCCAACGTCCTGACTTTC,CAIKGQGLSGANVLTF
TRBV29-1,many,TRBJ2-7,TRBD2,TGCAGCGTCTCGCGGACTAGCGAAGCCGAGCAGTACTTC,CSVSRTSEAEQYF
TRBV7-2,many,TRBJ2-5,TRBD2,TGTGCCAGCAGCTTATGGGGGGGGGGAGGACAAGAGACCCAGTACTTC,CASSLWGGGGQETQYF
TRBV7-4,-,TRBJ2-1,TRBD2,TGTGCCAGCAGCGTATGGAGCGGGAGGGCCCATGAGCAGTTCTTC,CASSVWSGRAHEQFF
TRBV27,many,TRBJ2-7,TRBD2,TGTGCCAGCAGTCCGGGACTAGCGGGGGGAGAGCAGTACTTC,CASSPGLAGGEQYF
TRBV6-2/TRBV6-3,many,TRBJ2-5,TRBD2,TGTGCCAGCAGTTACTCCGCGGGAGTGCAAGAGACCCAGTACTTC,CASSYSAGVQETQYF
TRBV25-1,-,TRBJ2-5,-,TGTGCCAGCAGTGAATGGGAGAGGGACCAAGAGACCCAGTACTTC,CASSEWERDQETQYF
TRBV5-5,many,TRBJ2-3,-,TGTGCCAGCAGCTTGGTGGTTAGCGCTAGAACGGCAGGAGATACGCAGTATTTT,CASSLVVSARTAGDTQYF
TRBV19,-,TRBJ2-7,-,TGTGCCAGTAGCATTAGCTACAATGAGCAGTACTTC,CASSISYNEQYF
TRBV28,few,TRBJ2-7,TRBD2,TGTGCCAGCAAACTTAGCGGGCCCTCCTACGAGCAGTACTTC,CASKLSGPSYEQYF
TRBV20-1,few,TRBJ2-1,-,TGCAGTGCTAGAGAGTCTGGGAGGATAGGAGAGCAGTTCTTC,CSARESGRIGEQFF
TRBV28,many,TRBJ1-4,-,TGTGCCAGCCGAGGGCGCGTTAATGAAAAACTGTTTTTT,CASRGRVNEKLFF
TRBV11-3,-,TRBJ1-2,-,TGTGCCAGCAGCCGCGAAGTGGGAAACTCCTATGGCTACACCTTC,CASSREVGNSYGYTF
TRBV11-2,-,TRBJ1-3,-,TGTGCCAGCAGCTTAGGCCGGGTAAACATCATATATTTT,CASSLGRVNIIYF
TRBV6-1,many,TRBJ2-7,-,TGTGCCAGCAGTGAACTAGGCTACGAGCAGTACTTC,CASSELGYEQYF
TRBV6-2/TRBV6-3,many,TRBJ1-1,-,TGTGCCAGCAGTTGGGACCCAAAGAACACTGAAGCTTTCTTT,CASSWDPKNTEAFF
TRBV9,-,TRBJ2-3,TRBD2,TGTGCCAGCAGCCCCGCGAGCGGGAGGACCTACACAGATACGCAGTATTTT,CASSPASGRTYTDTQYF
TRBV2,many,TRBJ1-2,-,TGTGCCAGCAGTCCCTTCTTCGGCTATGGCTACACCTTC,CASSPFFGYGYTF
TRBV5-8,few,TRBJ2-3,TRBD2,TGTGCCAGCAGCTTGACTAGCGGTACCACAGATACGCAGTATTTT,CASSLTSGTTDTQYF
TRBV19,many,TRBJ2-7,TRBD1,TGTGCCAGTAGCCGAGCCCCGCAATCGACAGGGACGTACGAGCAGTACTTC,CASSRAPQSTGTYEQYF
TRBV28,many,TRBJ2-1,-,TGTGCCAGCAGTTTAAGGAGGGGGCCGATTAATGAGCAGTTCTTC,CASSLRRGPINEQFF